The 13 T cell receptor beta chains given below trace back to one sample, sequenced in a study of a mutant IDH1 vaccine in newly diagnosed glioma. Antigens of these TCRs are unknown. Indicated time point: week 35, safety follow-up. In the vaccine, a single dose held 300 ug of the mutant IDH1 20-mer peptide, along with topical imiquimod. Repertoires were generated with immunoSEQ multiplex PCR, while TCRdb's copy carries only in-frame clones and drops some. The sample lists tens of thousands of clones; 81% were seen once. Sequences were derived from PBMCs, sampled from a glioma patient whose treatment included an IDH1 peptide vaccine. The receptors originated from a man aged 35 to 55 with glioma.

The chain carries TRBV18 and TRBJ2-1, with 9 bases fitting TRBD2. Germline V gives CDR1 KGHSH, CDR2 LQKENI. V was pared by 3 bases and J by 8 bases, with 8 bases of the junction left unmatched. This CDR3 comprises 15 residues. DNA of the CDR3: TGTGCCAGCTCACCTCTGGGACTAGCCCCCCATGAGCAGTTCTTC. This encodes CASSPLGLAPHEQFF.

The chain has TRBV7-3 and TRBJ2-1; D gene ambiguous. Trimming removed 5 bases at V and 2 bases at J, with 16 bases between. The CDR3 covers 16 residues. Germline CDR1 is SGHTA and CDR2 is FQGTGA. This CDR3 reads CASSPRTASAYNEQFF. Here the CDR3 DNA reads TGTGCCAGCAGCCCAAGGACCGCCTCTGCCTACAATGAGCAGTTCTTC.

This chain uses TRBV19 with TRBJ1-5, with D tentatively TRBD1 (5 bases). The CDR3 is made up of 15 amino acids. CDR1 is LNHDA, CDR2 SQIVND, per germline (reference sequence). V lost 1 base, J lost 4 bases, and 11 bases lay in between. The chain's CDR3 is CASSIGSPGNQPQHF. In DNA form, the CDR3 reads TGTGCCAGTAGTATAGGGTCCCCAGGGAATCAGCCCCAGCATTTT.

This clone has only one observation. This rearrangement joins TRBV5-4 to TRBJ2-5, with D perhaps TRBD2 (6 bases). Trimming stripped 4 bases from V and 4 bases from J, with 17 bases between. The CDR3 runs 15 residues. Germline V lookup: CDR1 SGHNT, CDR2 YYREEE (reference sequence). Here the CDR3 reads CASSPSGGSGETQYF. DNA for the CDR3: TGTGCCAGCAGCCCGAGCGGAGGGTCGGGAGAGACCCAGTACTTC.

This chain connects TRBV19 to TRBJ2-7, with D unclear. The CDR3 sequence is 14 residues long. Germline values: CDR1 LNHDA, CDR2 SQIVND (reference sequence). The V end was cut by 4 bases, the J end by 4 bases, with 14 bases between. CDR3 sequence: CASSTAAKPYEQYF. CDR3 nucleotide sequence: TGTGCCAGTAGTACGGCAGCGAAACCGTACGAGCAGTACTTC.

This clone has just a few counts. DNA for the CDR3: TGTGCCAGCAGCCAAGATATCAGGGGGCAGTTCCCCAATCAGCCCCAGCATTTT. Its protein product is CASSQDIRGQFPNQPQHF. The rearrangement links TRBV4-2 to TRBJ1-5, with TRBD1 matching over 8 bases. Germline-derived CDR1 and CDR2 are LGHNA and YNFKEQ. The CDR3 runs 18 residues. V shed 0 bases, J shed 3 bases, and the junction held 10 bases outside the gene matches.

The CDR3 spells CASSPTGLGGTEAFF. CDR3 nucleotide sequence: TGTGCCAGCAGTCCGACAGGACTAGGTGGCACTGAAGCTTTCTTT. The chain combines TRBV27 with TRBJ1-1; a possible D gene is TRBD1 (6 bases). Germline V lookup: CDR1 MNHEY, CDR2 SMNVEV (reference sequence). The V and J ends lost 5 bases and 4 bases respectively, with 17 bases between them. The CDR3 loop spans 15 amino acids.

CDR3 sequence reads: CASSPNWAPGDTGELFF. CDR3 DNA sequence: TGTGCCAGCAGCCCCAACTGGGCCCCAGGGGACACCGGGGAGCTGTTTTTT. The rearrangement uses TRBV7-6 and TRBJ2-2, with D possibly being TRBD1 (6 bases). This CDR3 comprises 17 residues. Germline lookup yields CDR1 SGHVS and CDR2 FNYEAQ. Trimming shortened V by 5 bases and J by 3 bases, and 19 bases separated the two germline ends.

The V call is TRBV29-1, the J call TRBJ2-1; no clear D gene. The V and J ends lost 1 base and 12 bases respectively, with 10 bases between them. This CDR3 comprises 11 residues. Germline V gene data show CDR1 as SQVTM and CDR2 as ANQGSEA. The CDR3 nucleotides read TGCAGCGTTGAAGGAGGTCTGGGGCAGTTCTTC. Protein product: CSVEGGLGQFF.

DNA for the CDR3: TGCGCCAGCAGCCAAGATCGTGGCCGGGAAGCTTTCTTT. Protein sequence: CASSQDRGREAFF. This rearrangement joins TRBV4-1 to TRBJ1-1; unclear D gene. The germline V gene encodes CDR1 MGHRA and CDR2 YSYEKL. The CDR3 runs to 13 residues. The V end lost 0 bases, the J end lost 8 bases, and 10 bases lay between the germline ends.

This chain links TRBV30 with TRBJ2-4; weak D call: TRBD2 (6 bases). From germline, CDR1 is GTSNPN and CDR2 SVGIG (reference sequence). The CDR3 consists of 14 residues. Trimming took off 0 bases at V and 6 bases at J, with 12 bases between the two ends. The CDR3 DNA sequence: TGTGCCTGGAGTGTAGCCGGAGGGACAAACATTCAGTACTTC. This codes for CAWSVAGGTNIQYF.

The CDR3 nucleotides read TGTGCCAGCAGCGGAACAGGGGGCAAGGCCTACGAGCAGTACTTC. It specifies CASSGTGGKAYEQYF. The chain is built from TRBV5-8 and TRBJ2-7, with 9 bases identical to TRBD1. J was trimmed by 2 bases and V by 4 bases; bases with no gene match: 7. Per germline, CDR1 SGHTS and CDR2 YDEGEE. There are 15 residues in the CDR3.

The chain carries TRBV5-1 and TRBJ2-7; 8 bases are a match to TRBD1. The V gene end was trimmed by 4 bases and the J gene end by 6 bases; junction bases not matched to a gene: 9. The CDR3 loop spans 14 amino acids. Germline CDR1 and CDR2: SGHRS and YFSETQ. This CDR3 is CASSTDRADGEQYF. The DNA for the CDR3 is TGCGCCAGCAGCACGGACAGGGCCGACGGCGAGCAGTACTTC.